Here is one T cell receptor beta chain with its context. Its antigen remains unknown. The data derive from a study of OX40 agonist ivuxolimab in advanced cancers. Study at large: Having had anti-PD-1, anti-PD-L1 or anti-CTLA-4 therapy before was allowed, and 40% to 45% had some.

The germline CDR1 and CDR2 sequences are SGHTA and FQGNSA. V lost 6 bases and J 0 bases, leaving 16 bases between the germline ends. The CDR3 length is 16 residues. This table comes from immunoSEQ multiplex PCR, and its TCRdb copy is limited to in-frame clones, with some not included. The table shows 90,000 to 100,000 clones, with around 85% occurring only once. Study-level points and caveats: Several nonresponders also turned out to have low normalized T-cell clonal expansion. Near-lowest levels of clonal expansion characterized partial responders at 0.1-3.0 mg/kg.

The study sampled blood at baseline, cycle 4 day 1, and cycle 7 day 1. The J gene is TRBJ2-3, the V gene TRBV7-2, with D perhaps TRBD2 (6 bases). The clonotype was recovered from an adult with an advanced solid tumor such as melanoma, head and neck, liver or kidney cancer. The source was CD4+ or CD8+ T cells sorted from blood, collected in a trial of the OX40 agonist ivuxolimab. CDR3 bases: TGTGCCAGCAGTAAAACCGGGACTCTGAGCACAGATACGCAGTATTTT. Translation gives CASSKTGTLSTDTQYF.